The 29 T cell receptor beta chains below were found in one sample sequenced in a study of blood T cell repertoires in COVID-19. The protocol was immunoSEQ multiplex PCR, while the TCRdb copy is restricted to in-frame clones and leaves out a portion. Of around 340,000 clones listed, around 83% are singletons. The sequencing sample was made of peripheral blood. The origin of the receptors is a man under 40 with active or convalescent COVID-19.

This chain joins TRBV19 and TRBJ2-2; TRBD1 matches 7 bases. V shed 5 bases, J shed 1 base, and the junction held 4 bases outside the gene matches. The CDR3 sequence is 15 residues long. CDR1 and CDR2 (germline): LNHDA, SQIVND (reference sequence). The CDR3 sequence: CASSPRTGNTGELFF. CDR3 DNA sequence: TGTGCCAGTAGTCCGCGGACAGGGAACACCGGGGAGCTGTTTTTT.

This chain links TRBV28 with TRBJ2-7; 8 bases align to TRBD2. J was trimmed by 1 base and V by 6 bases; bases with no gene match: 17. This CDR3 is 18 amino acids long. The germline V gene has CDR1 MDHEN and CDR2 SYDVKM. CDR3 protein: CASRGSGFSGAISYEQYF. The CDR3 DNA reads as TGTGCCAGCAGGGGGTCAGGGTTTAGCGGGGCCATTTCCTACGAGCAGTACTTC.

The rearrangement joins TRBV11-3 to TRBJ1-2, with D unclear. CDR3 size: 12 residues. CDR1 is SGHNT, CDR2 YENEEA, per germline. Trimming cost V 1 base and J 6 bases, with 6 bases left between them. CDR3 amino acids: CASSLATNGYTF. CDR3 sequence (DNA): TGTGCCAGCAGCTTAGCCACTAATGGCTACACCTTC.

Only a few counts were recorded for this clone. This sequence joins TRBV4-3 and TRBJ1-6; D unresolved. The CDR3 runs 16 residues. The ends were cut back, 1 base at V and 9 bases at J, with 16 bases in the middle. Germline lookup yields CDR1 LGHNA and CDR2 YSLEER. CDR3 DNA sequence: TGCGCCAGCAGCCAAGGACGGACTCTAAGGAGTTCACCCCTCCACTTT. Translation: CASSQGRTLRSSPLHF.

V usage is TRBV18 and J usage is TRBJ1-1; 10 nucleotides align to TRBD1. V dropped 5 bases and J dropped 0; count of bases not matched to a gene: 6. Germline V lookup: CDR1 KGHSH, CDR2 LQKENI. This CDR3 region has 16 residues. For the CDR3, the DNA is TGTGCCAGCTCAGTATTGGACAGGGGGGTGAACACTGAAGCTTTCTTT. It codes for CASSVLDRGVNTEAFF.

The table lists this clone with a few counts. This chain joins TRBV27 and TRBJ2-1; 7 bases line up with TRBD2. The trim removed 4 bases at V and 3 bases at J, leaving 3 bases unmatched. Germline values: CDR1 MNHEY, CDR2 SMNVEV (reference sequence). CDR3 length: 14 amino acids. In DNA, the CDR3 is TGTGCCAGCAGTTCGCGGGGGAGCTACAATGAGCAGTTCTTC. It is translated as CASSSRGSYNEQFF.

This clone was counted once. The chain employs TRBV7-9 and TRBJ1-1; tentatively, D is TRBD1 (6 bases). V dropped 5 bases and J dropped 1 base, with 8 bases sitting between them. Germline loops: CDR1 SEHNR, CDR2 FQNEAQ (reference sequence). The CDR3 runs 13 residues. CDR3 coding DNA: TGTGCCAGCAGCACGACAGGGAACACTGAAGCTTTCTTT. Encoded protein: CASSTTGNTEAFF.

This clone appeared a few times. The V and J genes are TRBV30 and TRBJ1-4; a possible D gene is TRBD1 (5 bases). V dropped 4 bases and J dropped 4 bases, with 10 bases sitting between them. The CDR3 length is 13 residues. From germline, CDR1 is GTSNPN and CDR2 SVGIG (reference sequence). The CDR3 DNA is TGTGCCTGGAACGGACACGATAATGAAAAACTGTTTTTT. Encoded protein: CAWNGHDNEKLFF.

The gene calls are TRBV7-2 and TRBJ2-5; 8 positions agree with TRBD2. Losses at the gene ends were 5 bases for V and 4 bases for J; bases not matched to a gene: 12. In germline, CDR1 is SGHTA, CDR2 FQGNSA. The CDR3 consists of 16 residues. The CDR3: CASSPSAVAGLETQYF. CDR3 sequence (DNA): TGTGCCAGCAGCCCGTCGGCGGTAGCGGGGTTAGAGACCCAGTACTTC.

The chain carries TRBV18 and TRBJ1-1; TRBD1 aligns across 11 bases. The germline gives CDR1 KGHSH, CDR2 LQKENI. Trimming at V came to 3 bases and at J to 5 bases, leaving 2 bases not matched to a gene. The CDR3 contains 14 residues. CDR3 residues: CASSPGTGGTEAFF. CDR3 bases: TGTGCCAGCTCACCCGGGACAGGGGGGACTGAAGCTTTCTTT.

The chain combines TRBV7-2 with TRBJ1-2, with 9 positions matching TRBD1. V lost 0 bases and J lost 8; bases outside the gene matches: 13. This CDR3 has 17 residues. Germline V gene sequence: CDR1 SGHTA, CDR2 FQGNSA. The CDR3: CASSLAATDRGRGGYTF. Here the CDR3 DNA reads TGTGCCAGCAGCTTAGCTGCGACGGACAGGGGTCGGGGAGGCTACACCTTC.

The chain has TRBV7-3 and TRBJ2-3; 14 bases line up with TRBD2. CDR1 SGHTA and CDR2 FQGTGA come from the germline V gene. Losses at the gene ends were 1 base for V and 4 bases for J; bases not matched to a gene: 7. This CDR3 is built from 18 residues. The CDR3 DNA is TGTGCCAGCAGCTTAAGGGGACTAGCGGGAGCGAGGGCAGATACGCAGTATTTT. This codes for CASSLRGLAGARADTQYF.

The CDR3 here is CASSKAGAYGYTF. The DNA of the CDR3 is TGTGCCAGTAGTAAAGCAGGGGCCTATGGCTACACCTTC. The chain joins TRBV19 to TRBJ1-2, with D perhaps TRBD1 (6 bases). Germline-derived CDR1 and CDR2 are LNHDA and SQIVND (reference sequence). The CDR3 consists of 13 residues. Trimming left V 4 bases short and J 4 bases short, with 10 bases between.

This clone appeared a single time. The genes are TRBV5-1 and TRBJ1-2; the D gene is possibly TRBD1 (5 bases). V lost 0 bases and J 3 bases, leaving 9 bases between the germline ends. The CDR3 covers 14 residues. Germline CDR1 and CDR2: SGHRS and YFSETQ. The CDR3 sequence is CASSLAGGDYGYTF. The CDR3 DNA is TGCGCCAGCAGCTTGGCCGGGGGAGACTATGGCTACACCTTC.

V usage is TRBV2 and J usage is TRBJ1-6; D perhaps matches TRBD1 (6 bases). Germline V CDR1 and CDR2: SNHLY, FYNNEI. The CDR3 is 12 residues long. V was cut by 10 bases and J by 4 bases, with 8 bases left in between. CDR3 nucleotide sequence: TGTGCCACAGGGGAATATAATTCACCCCTCCACTTT. Its translation is CATGEYNSPLHF.

This clone was observed once. V gene TRBV7-6 combines with J gene TRBJ2-7, with 11 bases identical to TRBD2. Per the germline V gene, CDR1 is SGHVS and CDR2 is FNYEAQ. The CDR3 is made up of 21 amino acids. The V and J ends lost 0 bases and 0 bases, in that order; junction bases with no gene match: 16. The CDR3 sequence is CASSLAGRRLAGRLSSYEQYF. CDR3 nucleotide sequence: TGTGCCAGCAGCTTAGCAGGGCGAAGACTAGCGGGGCGACTTAGCTCCTACGAGCAGTACTTC.

This clone was observed a few times. The J gene is TRBJ2-3, the V gene TRBV11-1; 8 bases are a match to TRBD1. The CDR3 is made up of 14 amino acids. From germline, CDR1 is SGHAT and CDR2 FQDESV (reference sequence). Trimming took 4 bases from V and 4 from J; bases not matched to a gene: 4. The CDR3 DNA follows: TGTGCCAGCAGCTCGGACAGGGTGGCAGATACGCAGTATTTT. Translating gives CASSSDRVADTQYF.

The chain joins TRBV6-4 to TRBJ2-7; the D gene is possibly TRBD2 (7 bases). The germline V and J ends were trimmed by 9 bases and 8 bases, with 29 bases remaining between them. Per the germline V gene, CDR1 is MRHNA and CDR2 is SNTAGT. The CDR3 has 16 amino acids. The CDR3 DNA reads TGTGCCAGTGGGGGGGCTAGCGTCTTGCAGCGAGCGAAGCAGTACTTC. Translating it yields CASGGASVLQRAKQYF.

This chain joins TRBV11-2 and TRBJ1-1, with TRBD1 matching 11 bases. J gave up 5 bases and V 3 bases, and 5 bases lay outside the gene matches. The CDR3 runs 15 residues. Per the germline V gene, CDR1 is SGHAT and CDR2 is FQNNGV. DNA of the CDR3: TGTGCCAGCAGCTTCCCAGGGACAGGGGGTACTGAAGCTTTCTTT. Its translation: CASSFPGTGGTEAFF.

The V call is TRBV7-9, the J call TRBJ2-3, with TRBD2 identical over 7 bases. The germline CDR1 and CDR2 sequences are SEHNR and FQNEAQ (reference sequence). This CDR3 contains 14 residues. Trimming took 5 bases from V and 5 from J; bases not matched to a gene: 7. CDR3 in amino acids: CASSQGLIGDTQYF. The CDR3 DNA reads TGTGCCAGCAGCCAGGGACTAATAGGAGATACGCAGTATTTT.

J is TRBJ2-1 and V is TRBV5-4; 7 bases match TRBD2. This CDR3 is built from 17 residues. V was clipped by 4 bases and J by 0 bases; unmatched bases: 10. The germline gives CDR1 SGHNT, CDR2 YYREEE (reference sequence). The CDR3 loop reads CASSGEIGGGSYNEQFF. The CDR3 DNA reads TGTGCCAGCAGCGGGGAAATCGGCGGGGGCTCCTACAATGAGCAGTTCTTC.

The chain couples TRBV10-2 to TRBJ1-2; 7 nucleotides align to TRBD1. Trimming at V came to 6 bases and at J to 3 bases, leaving 1 base not matched to a gene. This CDR3 spans 12 amino acids. Germline V CDR1 and CDR2: WSHSY, SAAADI. CDR3 sequence reads: CASRGQHYGYTF. The CDR3 DNA is TGCGCCAGCAGGGGACAGCACTATGGCTACACCTTC.

The chain carries TRBV30 and TRBJ2-7; 9 bases map to TRBD1. The ends lost 1 base at V and 1 base at J; junction bases unmatched: 8. The germline CDR1 and CDR2 sequences are GTSNPN and SVGIG (reference sequence). CDR3 length: 16 residues. The CDR3: CAWSALGQGRSYEQYF. CDR3 nucleotide sequence: TGTGCCTGGAGTGCTTTGGGACAGGGACGTTCCTACGAGCAGTACTTC.

This chain joins TRBV7-2 and TRBJ2-7, with 12 bases lining up with TRBD2. Germline trimming cut 5 bases from V and 5 bases from J; bases unmatched to any gene: 13. CDR3 size: 17 residues. Germline loops: CDR1 SGHTA, CDR2 FQGNSA. The CDR3 DNA sequence: TGTGCCAGCAGCCCAGGGGGGTCTAGCGGGAGGGTGAACGAGCAGTACTTC. Translation: CASSPGGSSGRVNEQYF.

The chain carries TRBV6-2 or TRBV6-3 and TRBJ2-3, with D maybe TRBD2 (7 bases). The CDR3 covers 16 residues. Trimming took off 3 bases at V and 0 bases at J, with 13 bases between the two ends. Germline values: CDR1 MNHEY, CDR2 SVGEGT. The CDR3 bases are TGTGCCAGCAGTTATGAGGGGGGGCCGAGCACAGATACGCAGTATTTT. It codes for CASSYEGGPSTDTQYF.

The chain combines TRBV7-9 with TRBJ1-5; no clear D gene. Trimming stripped 1 base from V and 9 bases from J, with 7 bases between. The CDR3 is 12 amino acids. Germline lookup yields CDR1 SEHNR and CDR2 FQNEAQ (reference sequence). CDR3: CASSLEEPPQHF. In DNA form, the CDR3 reads TGTGCCAGCAGCTTAGAGGAGCCGCCCCAGCATTTT. Supplemented by reference TRBV7-9 and TRBJ1-5, the full variable domain reads DTGVSQNPRHKITKRGQNVTFRCDPISEHNRLYWYRQTLGQGPEFLTYFQNEAQLEKSRLLSDRFSAERPKGSFSTLEIQRTEQGDSAMYLCASSLEEPPQHFGDGTRLSIL.

The chain has TRBV11-3 and TRBJ1-6; 8 nucleotides align to TRBD1. From germline, CDR1 is SGHNT and CDR2 YENEEA. V lost 6 bases to trimming and J lost 9 bases; unmatched junction nucleotides: 4. CDR3 length: 13 amino acids. This CDR3 reads CASSPTGGSPLHF. DNA of the CDR3: TGTGCCAGCAGTCCAACAGGGGGTTCACCCCTCCACTTT.

The chain uses TRBV7-2 and TRBJ2-7, with 9 bases identical to TRBD2. Germline loops: CDR1 SGHTA, CDR2 FQGNSA. The length of the CDR3 is 19 residues. V trimming: 1 base; J trimming: 0 bases; junction bases outside the gene matches: 13. CDR3 sequence reads: CASSLVGTSGYASSYEQYF. For the CDR3, the DNA is TGTGCCAGCAGCTTAGTGGGCACTAGCGGGTACGCTAGCTCCTACGAGCAGTACTTC.

V is TRBV9 and J is TRBJ2-5; D remains ambiguous. V dropped 0 bases and J dropped 5 bases, with 8 bases sitting between them. CDR3 length: 13 amino acids. Looked up from germline, CDR1 is SGDLS and CDR2 is YYNGEE. CDR3 sequence: CASSVANLETQYF. CDR3 bases: TGTGCCAGCAGCGTAGCTAACTTGGAGACCCAGTACTTC.